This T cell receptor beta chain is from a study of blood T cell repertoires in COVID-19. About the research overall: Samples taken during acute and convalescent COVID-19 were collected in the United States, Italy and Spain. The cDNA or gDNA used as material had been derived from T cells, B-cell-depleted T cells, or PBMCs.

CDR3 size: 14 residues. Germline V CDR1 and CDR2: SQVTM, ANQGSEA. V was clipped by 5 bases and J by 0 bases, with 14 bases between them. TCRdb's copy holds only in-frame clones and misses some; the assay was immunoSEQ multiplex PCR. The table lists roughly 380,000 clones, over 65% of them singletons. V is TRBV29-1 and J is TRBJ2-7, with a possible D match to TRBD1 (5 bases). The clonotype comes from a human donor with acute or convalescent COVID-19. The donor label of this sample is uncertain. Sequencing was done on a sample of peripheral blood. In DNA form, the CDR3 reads TGCAGCGTTAAATGGGGCGTCAACTCCTACGAGCAGTACTTC. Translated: CSVKWGVNSYEQYF.